The sequence of this TCR beta chain was determined in a study of shared T cell receptors in the human thymus. The CDR3 totals 16 residues. Per the germline V gene, CDR1 is SGHVS and CDR2 is FQNEAQ. V dropped 4 bases and J dropped 5; count of bases not matched to a gene: 10. This clone was observed once. Some clones are missing from TCRdb's copy, which holds only in-frame ones; the method was immunoSEQ multiplex PCR. The table lists some 760,000 clones, approximately 83% of them singletons. The data also belong to a second study, concerning human thymus T cells. That publication notes: Resections removed during corrective heart surgery provided the thymus tissue used.

This chain uses TRBV7-8 with TRBJ2-7; 11 bases agree with TRBD1. What was sequenced was thymocytes. The TCR originated in a girl under three years old with a congenital heart defect. The CDR3 bases are TGTGCCAGCAGCTGCCGGGACAGGGGGTTAGTCCACGAGCAGTACTTC. It encodes CASSCRDRGLVHEQYF.